Listed here are 19 T cell receptor beta chains from one sample, sequenced in a study of blood T cell repertoires in COVID-19. Here immunoSEQ multiplex PCR was the method, and the copy in TCRdb shows in-frame clones only, minus some. The sample records 55,000 to 75,000 clones, 89% being singletons. The sequencing sample was made of peripheral blood. Receptors originate from a man between 60 and 70 years old with acute or convalescent COVID-19.

The CDR3 sequence is CASSHPGTDTQYF. CDR3 DNA sequence: TGCGCCAGCAGCCATCCGGGGACAGATACGCAGTATTTT. The chain carries TRBV5-1 and TRBJ2-3; a possible D gene is TRBD2 (5 bases). This CDR3 comprises 13 residues. Germline assignment: CDR1 SGHRS and CDR2 YFSETQ. Trimming stripped 4 bases from V and 3 bases from J, with 9 bases between.

This clone occurred once. The V and J genes are TRBV7-9 and TRBJ2-1; 7 positions agree with TRBD2. Germline V gene data show CDR1 as SEHNR and CDR2 as FQNEAQ (reference sequence). The CDR3 consists of 13 residues. With V trimmed by 7 bases and J by 5 bases, 5 bases remained unmatched. CDR3 protein: CASTQRGDNEQFF. The DNA for the CDR3 is TGTGCCAGCACCCAACGGGGGGACAATGAGCAGTTCTTC.

The genes are TRBV6-5 and TRBJ2-1; D possibly corresponds to TRBD2 (6 bases). From germline, CDR1 is MNHEY and CDR2 SVGAGI. The CDR3 has 11 amino acids. The V and J ends lost 0 bases and 15 bases respectively, with 9 bases between them. CDR3 coding DNA: TGTGCCAGCAGTTACTCCGGGGGACTGTTCTTC. Protein product: CASSYSGGLFF.

The chain is built from TRBV30 and TRBJ1-1; 7 bases are shared with TRBD1. Germline V CDR1 and CDR2: GTSNPN, SVGIG (reference sequence). V lost 4 bases, J lost 0 bases, and 8 bases stayed unmatched. CDR3 length: 15 residues. The CDR3 DNA reads as TGTGCCTGGACCGACAAGGGGACAGTGAACACTGAAGCTTTCTTT. This translates into CAWTDKGTVNTEAFF.

This clone has just a few counts. The V call is TRBV4-2, the J call TRBJ1-4, with TRBD1 identical over 8 bases. The CDR3 is 15 amino acids. V shed 0 bases and J 8 bases; nucleotides not matched to a gene: 5. Per the germline V gene, CDR1 is LGHNA and CDR2 is YNFKEQ. The CDR3 region has the DNA TGTGCCAGCAGCCAAGATGGACAGGGAAGAGAAAAACTGTTTTTT. This sequence encodes CASSQDGQGREKLFF.

J is TRBJ2-7 and V is TRBV27; D might be TRBD1 (6 bases). The CDR3 sequence is 12 residues long. Germline V gives CDR1 MNHEY, CDR2 SMNVEV (reference sequence). Trimming left V 8 bases short and J 3 bases short, with 11 bases between. The chain's CDR3 is CASGGQNYEQYF. Here the CDR3 DNA reads TGTGCCAGCGGGGGACAAAACTACGAGCAGTACTTC.

V and J are TRBV19 and TRBJ2-6, with 13 bases lining up with TRBD2. CDR1 and CDR2 (germline): LNHDA, SQIVND (reference sequence). Trimming removed 5 bases from V and 1 base from J; junction bases left unmatched: 5. The CDR3 length is 18 residues. The CDR3 region is CASSPGLAGRSGANVLTF. CDR3 nucleotides: TGTGCCAGTAGTCCGGGACTAGCGGGGAGATCTGGGGCCAACGTCCTGACTTTC.

The genes are TRBV5-1 and TRBJ2-3; 9 positions agree with TRBD1. V lost 7 bases to trimming and J lost 6 bases; unmatched junction nucleotides: 12. This CDR3 is built from 15 residues. Germline V CDR1 and CDR2: SGHRS, YFSETQ. Here the CDR3 reads CASGLTGGVGDTQYF. The CDR3 DNA reads TGCGCCAGCGGGCTGACAGGGGGGGTTGGTGATACGCAGTATTTT.

J is TRBJ2-1 and V is TRBV3-1 (or the pseudogene TRBV3-2); the match to TRBD2 covers 7 bases. After removal of 6 bases from V and 8 bases from J, the junction contained 7 bases not matched to a gene. Germline-derived CDR1 and CDR2 are LGHDT and YNNKEL (reference sequence). The CDR3 runs 13 residues. CDR3 in amino acids: CASRRTSMDEQFF. The DNA for the CDR3 is TGTGCCAGCAGACGGACTAGTATGGATGAGCAGTTCTTC.

This chain connects TRBV10-3 to TRBJ2-7, with a weak D call TRBD1 (6 bases). V lost 8 bases, J lost 1 base, and 9 bases lay in between. This CDR3 is built from 12 residues. CDR1 and CDR2 from the germline V gene are ENHRY and SYGVKD. This CDR3 is CAISGQSYEQYF. The CDR3 DNA sequence: TGTGCCATCTCCGGACAGTCCTACGAGCAGTACTTC.

The chain carries TRBV5-1 and TRBJ2-7, with 9 bases lining up with TRBD1. V was clipped by 0 bases and J by 4 bases; unmatched bases: 5. Germline CDR1 reads SGHRS; CDR2 reads YFSETQ. The CDR3 is made up of 15 amino acids. CDR3: CASSLGDRAIYEQYF. CDR3 nucleotide sequence: TGCGCCAGCAGCTTGGGGGACAGGGCGATATACGAGCAGTACTTC.

This chain links TRBV30 with TRBJ2-3; TRBD1 matches at 7 bases. The CDR3 is made up of 13 amino acids. J gave up 4 bases and V 7 bases, and 8 bases lay outside the gene matches. The V gene's germline CDR1 is GTSNPN and CDR2 SVGIG (reference sequence). The CDR3 reads CALTGSWADTQYF. The CDR3, as DNA: TGTGCCTTGACAGGGTCTTGGGCAGATACGCAGTATTTT.

CDR3 nucleotides: TGCGCCAGCAGCTTGGGGGGCCGGAACACCGGGGAGCTGTTTTTT. Amino acid sequence: CASSLGGRNTGELFF. J is TRBJ2-2 and V is TRBV5-1; the D gene is possibly TRBD1 (5 bases). Deletions cut 0 bases from V and 1 base from J, with 7 bases between. CDR3 length equals 15 residues. Germline lookup yields CDR1 SGHRS and CDR2 YFSETQ.

The genes are TRBV7-9 and TRBJ2-2, with TRBD2 identical over 13 bases. The J segment lost 5 bases and the V segment lost 5 bases, leaving 5 bases of the junction unmatched. This CDR3 is 16 amino acids long. Per germline, CDR1 SEHNR and CDR2 FQNEAQ (reference sequence). The CDR3 DNA sequence: TGTGCCAGCAGCCCGGGGACTAGCGGGGCAACCGGGGAGCTGTTTTTT. This translates into CASSPGTSGATGELFF.

The chain uses TRBV3-1 (or the pseudogene TRBV3-2) and TRBJ1-2, with a weak D call TRBD1 (5 bases). V was cut by 3 bases and J by 6 bases, with 11 bases left in between. This CDR3 is 13 amino acids long. Germline CDR1 and CDR2: LGHDT and YNNKEL (reference sequence). This CDR3 reads CASSHRDSDGYTF. DNA for the CDR3: TGTGCCAGCAGCCACAGGGACTCGGATGGCTACACCTTC.

The chain has TRBV5-4 and TRBJ1-4; D may be TRBD1 (5 bases). Germline V gene lookup returns CDR1 SGHNT and CDR2 YYREEE (reference sequence). V was cut by 4 bases and J by 8 bases, with 15 bases left in between. The CDR3 is 14 amino acids. The CDR3 bases are TGTGCCAGCAGCCGCGGCGCAGGGTACGAAAAACTGTTTTTT. It encodes CASSRGAGYEKLFF.

The rearrangement uses TRBV5-6 and TRBJ2-3; TRBD1 agrees at 9 bases. The CDR3 runs 15 residues. Germline trimming cut 3 bases from V and 4 bases from J; bases unmatched to any gene: 6. Germline CDR1 reads SGHDT; CDR2 reads YYEEEE. CDR3 protein: CASSYNGQGSDTQYF. DNA of the CDR3: TGTGCCAGCAGCTACAATGGACAGGGGTCAGATACGCAGTATTTT.

The chain employs TRBV5-6 and TRBJ2-5; TRBD1 matches at 9 bases. The V segment lost 2 bases and the J segment 0 bases; nucleotides outside the gene matches: 2. The germline gives CDR1 SGHDT, CDR2 YYEEEE. The CDR3 covers 15 residues. CDR3 nucleotides: TGTGCCAGCAGCTTTGACAGGGGGAACCAAGAGACCCAGTACTTC. Amino acids: CASSFDRGNQETQYF. Combining the CDR3 with reference TRBV5-6 and TRBJ2-5 gives the whole variable domain DAGVTQSPTHLIKTRGQQVTLRCSPKSGHDTVSWYQQALGQGPQFIFQYYEEEERQRGNFPDRFSGHQFPNYSSELNVNALLLGDSALYLCASSFDRGNQETQYFGPGTRLLVL.

This clone was detected a few times. The same CDR3 can be traced to other DNA sequences in this sample. The V gene is TRBV4-1, the J gene TRBJ1-5, with TRBD1 as a possible D gene (6 bases). Between the trimmed V and J ends, which lost 3 bases and 7 bases, there was a span of 13 bases. This CDR3 is built from 14 residues. The V gene's germline CDR1 is MGHRA and CDR2 YSYEKL. CDR3 bases: TGCGCCAGCAGCCACACAGGGCCGGGGCAGCCCCAGCATTTT. As protein: CASSHTGPGQPQHF.